This TCR beta chain was profiled in a study of T cells expressing NK-cell markers (dated by TCRdb to the early 2020s). A note on the overall study: Under ten donors provided sorted CD3+CD56+NKG2C+, CD3+CD56+NKG2C- and CD3+CD56-NKG2C+ T-cell subsets, whose TCR beta-chain repertoires were profiled. Randomly selected healthy volunteers, three men and five women, were used as the eight sequenced donors. Illumina HiSeq 2000/2500, MiSeq or NextSeq was used to sequence libraries as 2 x 150 bp reads. Of the eight sequenced donors, seven were found to be HCMV-seropositive and one was found to be HCMV-seronegative. Study-wide findings and limitations: Whether the expanded NKG2C-expressing T cell clones were specific for HCMV antigens remained unclear. In six donors, the dominant CD3+CD56+NKG2C+ clonotypes ranked among the top 10 CD8+ clonotypes, making up about 1.0-7.5% of CD8+ T cells. Those dominant clonotypes were again the most abundant among CD3+CD56-NKG2C+ cells in a handful of donors, at about 28.3-65%.

A commercial ELISA kit detecting HCMV-specific IgG in serum was used to determine HCMV serostatus. Ficoll density gradient centrifugation was used to isolate peripheral blood mononuclear cells from blood. Instrument used: Illumina HiSeq 2000. TCR beta cDNA libraries were prepared using 5'RACE template switching, which introduced a universal primer site and unique molecular identifiers. Priming for cDNA synthesis came from the TCR beta constant segment, and two successive PCR amplification steps followed. The authors' pipeline ran thus. Reads were demultiplexed and grouped by UMI with MIGEC, and clonotypes were assembled and quantified with MiTCR. To exclude erroneous sequences, only TCR cDNA sequences supported by at least two reads were retained. The tcR package was used for downstream repertoire analysis, and clonotypes were matched between fractions using CDR3 nucleotide sequence together with V segment. VDJmatch was used to annotate antigen specificity against VDJdb, with one amino acid substitution in CDR3 permitted. The reads underwent TCRdb reprocessing, giving one record for each CDR3 protein sequence and no DNA. The V and J calls and clone size are TCRdb's, not the authors'. The sample's table covers around 260,000 distinct CDR3 sequences. The ten most abundant clones make up more than 3.5% of the sample.

Reading the germline V gene (reference sequence) gives CDR1 DFQATT and CDR2 SNEGSKA. The CDR3 sequence holds 16 residues, the cysteine and phenylalanine included. No DNA accompanies this entry. About this clonotype: This receptor's antigen is unknown.

Here the chain combines TRBV20-1 and TRBJ1-1. This TCR came from a woman between 18 and 75 years old in good health. Sequencing was done on a sample of blood T cells: a sorted CD56 or NKG2C T cell subset, CD4+ or CD8+ T cells, or bulk PBMC T cells (not recorded which). CDR3 region: CSAIGSYVGVNTEAFF.